This TCR beta chain was captured by sequencing in a study of regulatory T cells in long-lasting Graves disease. Library construction for TCR beta used iRepertoire HTBI primers and Arm-PCR of CDR3 regions. TCRdb processed the multiplex PCR reads anew with MiXCR; each CDR3 protein has one entry. The sample gives a few hundred thousand distinct CDR3 sequences, approximately 20% of which show up once; 12% to 15% is in the top ten. This clonotype has at least ten counts. Its antigen remains unknown. J was trimmed by 3 bases and V by 10 bases; bases with no gene match: 6. Germline assignment: CDR1 LNHDA and CDR2 SQIVND (reference sequence). This CDR3 is 14 amino acids long. Whole-study results and caveats: Relative to newly diagnosed Graves' patients, persistent ones had lower TCR diversity. Patients with persistent disease showed a bias toward TRBV28, TRBJ1-2 and TRBJ2-5.

Time point defined: newly diagnosed GD, antithyroid drugs for less than 3 months. Generation of the TCR library employed RNA extracted from PBMCs. Diagnosis followed American Thyroid Association guidelines for Graves' disease. This sample was also put to use in a study of T cells in Graves' hyperthyroidism and ophthalmopathy.

Sequenced material: peripheral blood mononuclear cells (PBMCs), taken at new diagnosis, from a patient treated with antithyroid drugs. This receptor was obtained from a woman under 40 with Graves disease. V gene TRBV19 combines with J gene TRBJ1-4; 9 nucleotides agree with TRBD1. DNA of the CDR3: TGTGCCACCCTCGGACAGGGGCCTAATGAAAAACTGTTTTTT. It encodes CATLGQGPNEKLFF. Looking up the rest from reference TRBV19 and TRBJ1-4 gives the full variable domain: DGGITQSPKYLFRKEGQNVTLSCEQNLNHDAMYWYRQDPGQGLRLIYYSQIVNDFQKGDIAEGYSVSREKKESFPLTVTSAQKNPTAFYLCATLGQGPNEKLFFGSGTQLSVL.